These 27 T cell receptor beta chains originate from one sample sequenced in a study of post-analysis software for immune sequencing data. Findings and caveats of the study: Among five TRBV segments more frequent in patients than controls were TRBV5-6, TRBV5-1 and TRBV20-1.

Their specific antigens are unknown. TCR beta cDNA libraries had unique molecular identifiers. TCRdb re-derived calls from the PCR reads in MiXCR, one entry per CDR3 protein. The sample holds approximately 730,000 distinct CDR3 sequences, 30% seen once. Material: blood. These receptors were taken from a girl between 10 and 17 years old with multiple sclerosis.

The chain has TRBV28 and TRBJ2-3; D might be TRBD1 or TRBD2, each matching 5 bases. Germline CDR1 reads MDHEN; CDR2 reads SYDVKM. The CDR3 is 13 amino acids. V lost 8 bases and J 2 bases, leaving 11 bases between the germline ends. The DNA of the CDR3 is TGTGCCAGCCGGGACCACGACACAGATACGCAGTATTTT. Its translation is CASRDHDTDTQYF.

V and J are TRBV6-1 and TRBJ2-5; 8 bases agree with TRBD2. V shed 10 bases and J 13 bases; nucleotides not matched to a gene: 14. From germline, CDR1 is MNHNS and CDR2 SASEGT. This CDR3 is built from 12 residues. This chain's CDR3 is CAIQTGGTERYF. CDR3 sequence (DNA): TGTGCCATCCAGACGGGGGGGACCGAGCGGTACTTC.

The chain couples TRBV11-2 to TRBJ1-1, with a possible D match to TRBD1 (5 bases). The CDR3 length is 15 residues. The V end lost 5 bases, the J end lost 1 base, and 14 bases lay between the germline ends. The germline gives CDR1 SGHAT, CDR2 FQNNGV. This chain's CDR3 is CASSPRRGGNTEAFF. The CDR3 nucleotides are TGTGCCAGCAGCCCCCGGAGGGGTGGGAACACTGAAGCTTTCTTT.

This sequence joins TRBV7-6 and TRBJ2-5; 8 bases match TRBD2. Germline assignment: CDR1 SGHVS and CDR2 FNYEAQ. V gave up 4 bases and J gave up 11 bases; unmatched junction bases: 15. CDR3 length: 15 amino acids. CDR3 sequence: CASSSGHREGNEQYF. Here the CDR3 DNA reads TGTGCCAGCAGCTCGGGGCACCGGGAGGGAAATGAGCAGTACTTC.

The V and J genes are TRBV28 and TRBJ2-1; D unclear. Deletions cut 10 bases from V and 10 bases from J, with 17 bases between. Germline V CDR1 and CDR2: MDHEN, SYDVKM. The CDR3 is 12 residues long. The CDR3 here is CATQRTTWEQFF. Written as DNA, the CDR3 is TGTGCCACCCAACGGACCACCTGGGAGCAGTTCTTC.

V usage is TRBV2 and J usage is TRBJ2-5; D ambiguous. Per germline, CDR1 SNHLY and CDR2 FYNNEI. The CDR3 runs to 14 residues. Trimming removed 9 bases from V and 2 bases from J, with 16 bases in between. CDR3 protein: CARDAGSSQETQYF. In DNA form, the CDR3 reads TGTGCCAGGGACGCAGGTTCGTCACAAGAGACCCAGTACTTC.

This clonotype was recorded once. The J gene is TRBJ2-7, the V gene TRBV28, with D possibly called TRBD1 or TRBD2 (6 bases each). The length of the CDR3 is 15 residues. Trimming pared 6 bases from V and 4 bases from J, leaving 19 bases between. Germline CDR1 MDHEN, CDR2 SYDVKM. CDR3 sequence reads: CASRTVWGALYEQYF. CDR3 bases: TGTGCCAGCAGGACGGTGTGGGGGGCGTTATACGAGCAGTACTTC.

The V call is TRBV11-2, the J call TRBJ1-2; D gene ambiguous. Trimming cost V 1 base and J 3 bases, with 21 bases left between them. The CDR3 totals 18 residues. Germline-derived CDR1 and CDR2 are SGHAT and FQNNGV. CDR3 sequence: CASSLGTPDPTLDYGYTF. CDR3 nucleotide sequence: TGTGCCAGCAGCTTAGGAACCCCGGACCCCACTTTGGACTATGGCTACACCTTC.

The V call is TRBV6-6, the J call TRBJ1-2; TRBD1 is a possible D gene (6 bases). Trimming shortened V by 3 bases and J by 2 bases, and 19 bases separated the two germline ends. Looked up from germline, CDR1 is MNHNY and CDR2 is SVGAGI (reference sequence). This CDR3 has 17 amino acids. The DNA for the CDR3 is TGTGCCAGCAGTTATTCGGGGGGCCCCTTTGGAAACTATGGCTACACCTTC. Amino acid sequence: CASSYSGGPFGNYGYTF.

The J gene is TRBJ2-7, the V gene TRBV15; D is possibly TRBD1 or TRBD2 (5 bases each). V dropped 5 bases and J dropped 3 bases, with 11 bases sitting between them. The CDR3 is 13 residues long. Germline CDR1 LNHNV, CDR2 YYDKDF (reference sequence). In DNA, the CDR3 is TGTGCCACCAGCTTGGGGACCAGCTACGAGCAGTACTTC. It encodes CATSLGTSYEQYF.

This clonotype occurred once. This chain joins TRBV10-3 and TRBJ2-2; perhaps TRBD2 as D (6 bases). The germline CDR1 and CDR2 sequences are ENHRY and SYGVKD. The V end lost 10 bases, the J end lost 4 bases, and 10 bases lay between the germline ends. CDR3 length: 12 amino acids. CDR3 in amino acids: CATYGSTGELFF. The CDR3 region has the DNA TGTGCCACCTACGGGAGCACCGGGGAGCTGTTTTTT.

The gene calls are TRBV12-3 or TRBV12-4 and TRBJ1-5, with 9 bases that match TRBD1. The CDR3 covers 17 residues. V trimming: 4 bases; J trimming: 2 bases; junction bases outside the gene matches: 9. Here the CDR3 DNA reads TGTGCCAGCAGTTCCCCAGGACAGGGGTTTGGCAATCAGCCCCAGCATTTT. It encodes CASSSPGQGFGNQPQHF.

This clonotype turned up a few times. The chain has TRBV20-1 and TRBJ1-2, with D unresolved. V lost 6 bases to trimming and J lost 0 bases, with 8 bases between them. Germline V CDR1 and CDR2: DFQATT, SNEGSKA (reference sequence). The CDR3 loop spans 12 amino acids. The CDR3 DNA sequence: TGCAGTGCCGTAAGAACTAACTATGGCTACACCTTC. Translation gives CSAVRTNYGYTF.

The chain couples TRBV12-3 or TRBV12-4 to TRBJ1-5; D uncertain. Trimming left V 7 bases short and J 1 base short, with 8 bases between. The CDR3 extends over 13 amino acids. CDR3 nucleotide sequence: TGTGCCAGCAAGAAGGCCAGCAATCAGCCCCAGCATTTT. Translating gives CASKKASNQPQHF.

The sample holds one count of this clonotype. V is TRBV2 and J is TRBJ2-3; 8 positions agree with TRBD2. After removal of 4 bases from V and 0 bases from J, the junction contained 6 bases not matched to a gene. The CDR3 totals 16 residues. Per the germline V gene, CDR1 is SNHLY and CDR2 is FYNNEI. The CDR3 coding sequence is TGTGCCAGCAGTGGGAGCGGGGGCCGGAGCACAGATACGCAGTATTTT. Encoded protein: CASSGSGGRSTDTQYF. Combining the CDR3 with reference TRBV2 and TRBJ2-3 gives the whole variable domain EPEVTQTPSHQVTQMGQEVILRCVPISNHLYFYWYRQILGQKVEFLVSFYNNEISEKSEIFDDQFSVERPDGSNFTLKIRSTKLEDSAMYFCASSGSGGRSTDTQYFGPGTRLTVL.

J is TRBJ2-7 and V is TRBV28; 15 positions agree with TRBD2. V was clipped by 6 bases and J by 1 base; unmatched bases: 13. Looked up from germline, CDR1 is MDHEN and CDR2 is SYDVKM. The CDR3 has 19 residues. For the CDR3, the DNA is TGTGCCAGCAGGTTCGGGTTGGGACTAGCGGGAGGTGGTTCCTACGAGCAGTACTTC. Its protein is CASRFGLGLAGGGSYEQYF.

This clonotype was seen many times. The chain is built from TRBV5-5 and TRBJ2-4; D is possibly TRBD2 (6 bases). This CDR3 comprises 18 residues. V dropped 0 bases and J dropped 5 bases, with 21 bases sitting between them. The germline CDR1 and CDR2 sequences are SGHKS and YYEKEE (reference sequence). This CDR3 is CASSLGDSDGGAENIQYF. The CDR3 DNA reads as TGTGCCAGCAGCTTGGGGGACTCAGACGGAGGGGCCGAAAACATTCAGTACTTC. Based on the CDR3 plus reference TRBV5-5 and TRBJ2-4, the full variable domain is DAGVTQSPTHLIKTRGQQVTLRCSPISGHKSVSWYQQVLGQGPQFIFQYYEKEERGRGNFPDRFSARQFPNYSSELNVNALLLGDSALYLCASSLGDSDGGAENIQYFGAGTRLSVL.

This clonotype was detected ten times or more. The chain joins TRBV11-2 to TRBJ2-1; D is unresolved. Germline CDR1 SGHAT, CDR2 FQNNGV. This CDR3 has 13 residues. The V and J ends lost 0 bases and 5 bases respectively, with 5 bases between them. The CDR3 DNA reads TGTGCCAGCAGCTTAGACCGTAACAATGAGCAGTTCTTC. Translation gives CASSLDRNNEQFF.

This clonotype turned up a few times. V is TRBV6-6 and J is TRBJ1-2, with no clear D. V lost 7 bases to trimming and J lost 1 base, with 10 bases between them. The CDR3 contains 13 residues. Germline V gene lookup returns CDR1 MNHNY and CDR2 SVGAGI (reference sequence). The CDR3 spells CASTQQSNYGYTF. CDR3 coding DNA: TGTGCCAGCACCCAACAAAGTAACTATGGCTACACCTTC.

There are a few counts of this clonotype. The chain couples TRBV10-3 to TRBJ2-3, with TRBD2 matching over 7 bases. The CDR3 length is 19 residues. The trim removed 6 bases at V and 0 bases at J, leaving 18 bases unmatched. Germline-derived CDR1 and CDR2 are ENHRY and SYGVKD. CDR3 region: CAISGWGGAIQTSTDTQYF. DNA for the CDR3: TGTGCCATCAGCGGTTGGGGAGGGGCTATACAAACTAGCACAGATACGCAGTATTTT.

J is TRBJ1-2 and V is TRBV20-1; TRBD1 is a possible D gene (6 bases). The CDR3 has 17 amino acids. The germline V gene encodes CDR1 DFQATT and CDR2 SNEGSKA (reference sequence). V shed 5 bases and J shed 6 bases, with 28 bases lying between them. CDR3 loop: CSAPPRGGPVNYDGYTF. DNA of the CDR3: TGCAGTGCTCCCCCTCGAGGGGGGCCGGTAAACTACGATGGCTACACCTTC.

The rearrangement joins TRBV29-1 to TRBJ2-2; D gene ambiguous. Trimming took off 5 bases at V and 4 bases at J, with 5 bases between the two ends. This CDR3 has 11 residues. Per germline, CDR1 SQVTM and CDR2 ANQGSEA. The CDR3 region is CSVRTTGELFF. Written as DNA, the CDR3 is TGCAGCGTTCGTACCACCGGGGAGCTGTTTTTT.

The DNA for the CDR3 is TGTGCCGTCCGTTCGGCGAATGAGCAGTTCTTC. Translating gives CAVRSANEQFF. The chain carries TRBV10-3 and TRBJ2-1; D ambiguous. V lost 11 bases and J lost 7, with 12 bases in between. The CDR3 has 11 amino acids. Germline CDR1 and CDR2: ENHRY and SYGVKD.

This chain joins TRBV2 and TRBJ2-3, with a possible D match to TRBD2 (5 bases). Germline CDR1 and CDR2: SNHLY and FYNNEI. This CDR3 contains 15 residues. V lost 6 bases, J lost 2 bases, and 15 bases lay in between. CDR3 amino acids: CASRFRTLDTDTQYF. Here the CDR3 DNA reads TGTGCCAGCAGGTTCCGGACTCTTGACACAGATACGCAGTATTTT.

The CDR3 DNA reads TGTGCCAGCAGTGAAGAAGGAGGACCGAGCTACGAGCAGTACTTC. Its translation is CASSEEGGPSYEQYF. The chain uses TRBV6-1 and TRBJ2-7, with D tentatively TRBD2 (5 bases). This CDR3 region has 15 residues. V shed 1 base and J shed 3 bases, with 13 bases lying between them. Germline V gene lookup returns CDR1 MNHNS and CDR2 SASEGT.

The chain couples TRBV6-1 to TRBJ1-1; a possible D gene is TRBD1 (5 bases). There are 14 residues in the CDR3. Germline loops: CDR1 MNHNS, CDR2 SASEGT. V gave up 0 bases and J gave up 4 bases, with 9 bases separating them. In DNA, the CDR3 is TGTGCCAGCAGTGAAGCGGGTAGGGGCACTGAAGCTTTCTTT. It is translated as CASSEAGRGTEAFF.

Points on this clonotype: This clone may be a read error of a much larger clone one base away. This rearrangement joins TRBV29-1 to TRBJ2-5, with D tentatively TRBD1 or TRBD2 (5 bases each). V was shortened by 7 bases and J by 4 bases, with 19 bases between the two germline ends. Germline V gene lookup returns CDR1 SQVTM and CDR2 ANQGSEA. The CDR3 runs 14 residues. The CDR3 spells CSGTYGTPRETQYF. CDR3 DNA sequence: TGCAGCGGAACGTACGGGACGCCCCGAGAGACCCAGTACTTC.